Included here is one T cell receptor beta chain sequence, with context. The antigen is undetermined. It was roughly 200 ng DNA, about 30,000 T cell genomes, that sorted-subset replicate PCRs used. The method was immunoSEQ multiplex PCR; TCRdb's version includes in-frame clones alone and lacks a portion of them. The sample lists 2 million to 2.5 million clones, approximately 93% occurring once. A split of CD4+ cells into CD45RA+ naive and CD45RA-negative memory subsets was performed. The data were taken from a study of shared clonotypes between healthy human individuals. Findings and limits, study-wide: Memory subsets generally showed lower estimated richness than naive subsets. About 5% of naive CD4 clonotypes were shared across a few donors.

The TCR was taken from a young man in good health. Some clones in this sample may be carry-over from other donors' samples. Sample: naive CD4+ T cells from PBMCs. Subset indicated: CD45RA+ positively selected.

The CDR3 nucleotides read TGTGCCAGCAGCTTAAGCGGTCAAGGAAACACCATATATTTT. Amino acid sequence: CASSLSGQGNTIYF. The rearrangement uses TRBV7-9 and TRBJ1-3; D unresolved. This CDR3 spans 14 amino acids. CDR1 is SEHNR, CDR2 FQNEAQ, per germline (reference sequence). The V and J ends lost 2 bases and 4 bases respectively, with 9 bases between them.